The present entry profiles one TCR beta chain with its context. Which antigen it targets is not known. One end of the junction varies from germline; a read error may be responsible. These data are taken from a study of a mutant IDH1 vaccine in newly diagnosed glioma (dated by TCRdb to the early 2020s). Concerning the study at large: Patients were given eight vaccinations, in weeks 1, 3, 5, 7, 11, 15, 19 and 23, which matched visits V03 through V10. Vaccination started 4-6 weeks after radiotherapy alone, or was given together with temozolomide cycles in the groups whose treatment included chemotherapy. Of the 32 patients who were treated, about 60% were male and approximately 40% were female, and the mean age was approximately 40 years. Prior to enrollment, patients had been given standard therapy consisting of radiotherapy alone, temozolomide alone, or radiochemotherapy with temozolomide, with the combination given to most patients. Peripheral blood was collected at six visits: V03 (baseline), V05, V07, V10, V12 and V13. Longitudinal TCRB deep sequencing was done for some 26 treated patients, wherever samples were available for exploratory analyses. Overall results and qualifications from the work: The authors stated that sample limitations prevented analyses of patient blood samples from being reproduced. Across multiple MHC alleles, vaccine-induced immune responses were seen in around 93% of patients. Availability determined which PBMC samples were chosen for TCRB deep sequencing. Pseudoprogression seemed to be unrelated to changes in the top peripheral T cell clonotypes found by TCRB sequencing.

The library was prepared using the immunoSEQ multiplex PCR assay. Rearranged TCR beta chain sequences were amplified using the hsTCRB Kit according to the manufacturer's protocol. TCRB libraries were sequenced on an Illumina MiSeq. In the source study's methods: Demultiplexing, trimming and gene mapping were performed with the kit vendor's proprietary platform. The table was pulled from immuneACCESS by TCRdb, which kept in-frame rearrangements only. Such tables lose some clones; where checked, under half of the loss comes from unresolved V genes, and the rest has no known cause. V, J and clone size reflect that table, while D and trimming were determined from the DNA. The sample table records about 58,000 clones; about 86% of these occur just once. The ten largest clones represent 7.4% of the sample. Counted from cysteine to phenylalanine, this CDR3 has 8 amino acids. CDR3 DNA is the only sequence kept; it has 24 bases, read in frame from the first base. Via the germline V gene (reference sequence), CDR1 is SSHAT and CDR2 FNYEAQ.

The time point label of this sample denotes: week 5, during vaccination. Every vaccine dose consisted of 300 ug of a 20-mer mutant IDH1 peptide in Montanide, administered subcutaneously together with topical imiquimod. The donors had newly diagnosed IDH1-mutant astrocytomas of WHO grade 3 or 4 that showed loss of nuclear ATRX. The samples were drawn from NOA16, a multicentre, single-arm, open-label phase I trial in Germany that tested a mutant IDH1 peptide vaccine in humans for the first time. The DNeasy Blood and Tissue Kit was used to extract genomic DNA from EDTA blood for TCRB sequencing. The rearranged segments are TRBV7-7 and TRBJ2-3; no confident D gene assignment can be made. Sequences were derived from PBMCs, sampled from a glioma patient whose treatment included an IDH1 peptide vaccine. This receptor was identified in a woman aged 45-60 years with glioma. CDR3 reads: CASSPTKF. The DNA is TGTGCTAGCAGCCCCACCAAATTT.